The T cell receptor beta chain described here comes from a study of prognosis after radiotherapy for stage I lung cancer. This clonotype appeared many times. All patients were node-negative on CT and PET/CT, without prior chemotherapy, radiotherapy or other malignancies. With two-round multiplex PCR, TCR beta CDR3 sequences were amplified from genomic DNA. Primers were specific to each TRBV and TRBJ gene in first-round PCR. MiXCR, applied by TCRdb to the multiplex PCR reads, yields one record per CDR3 protein. The table has 9,500 to 12,000 distinct CDR3 sequences, 30% to 40% seen once; the top ten hold about 50%. In germline, CDR1 is MNHEY, CDR2 SVGAGI. The CDR3 is 12 amino acids. Trimming stripped 2 bases from V and 6 bases from J, with 5 bases between.

This TCR derives from a donor aged 50 or older with non-small cell lung cancer. The sequencing here drew on PBMCs, taken before or after stereotactic body radiation therapy (not recorded which). The rearrangement joins TRBV6-5 to TRBJ1-5; D not resolved. As DNA, the CDR3 is TGTGCCAGCAGTTACACCAGTCAGCCCCAGCATTTT. Its protein is CASSYTSQPQHF.